Listed here are 3 T cell receptor beta chains from one sample, sequenced in a study of identical twins' blood T cells. Each CDR3 protein is one row after TCRdb ran MiXCR on the 5' RACE reads. The sample consists of 300,000 to 400,000 distinct CDR3 sequences, about 28% of them appearing once. Sequenced sample: PBMCs. These receptors originate from a woman between 18 and 55 years old in good health.

This clonotype was seen a few times. The J gene is TRBJ1-3, the V gene TRBV12-3 or TRBV12-4; D ambiguous. The CDR3 is 13 residues long. Trimming shortened V by 6 bases and J by 2 bases, and 8 bases separated the two germline ends. CDR3 bases: TGTGCCAGCAGAAGGACGGCTGGAAACACCATATATTTT. Translating it yields CASRRTAGNTIYF.

The rearrangement uses TRBV7-2 and TRBJ1-4, with TRBD1 matching over 8 bases. In germline, CDR1 is SGHTA, CDR2 FQGNSA. After removal of 5 bases from V and 7 bases from J, the junction contained 9 bases not matched to a gene. CDR3 length: 15 amino acids. In DNA form, the CDR3 reads TGTGCCAGCAGCCCCGACAGGGGCCCTTTTGAAAAACTGTTTTTT. Protein: CASSPDRGPFEKLFF.

The count of this clonotype is one. At one boundary the junction diverges from the germline segment, which might be a read error. This rearrangement joins TRBV20-1 to TRBJ2-2, with D perhaps TRBD1 (6 bases). CDR3 size: 14 residues. Per the germline V gene, CDR1 is DFQATT and CDR2 is SNEGSKA (reference sequence). The CDR3: CSARNRESTGELVF. Here the CDR3 DNA reads TGCAGTGCTAGAAACAGGGAATCCACCGGGGAGCTGGTTTTT.